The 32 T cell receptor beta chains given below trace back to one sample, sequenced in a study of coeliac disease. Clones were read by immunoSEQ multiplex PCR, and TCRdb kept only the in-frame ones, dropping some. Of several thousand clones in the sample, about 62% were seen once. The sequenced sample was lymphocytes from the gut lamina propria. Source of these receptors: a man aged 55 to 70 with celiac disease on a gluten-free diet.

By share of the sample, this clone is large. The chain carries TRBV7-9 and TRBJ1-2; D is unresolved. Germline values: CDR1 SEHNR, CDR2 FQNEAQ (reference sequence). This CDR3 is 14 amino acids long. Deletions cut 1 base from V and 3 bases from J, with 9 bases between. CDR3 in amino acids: CASSLETAHYGYTF. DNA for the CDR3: TGTGCCAGCAGCTTAGAAACTGCCCACTATGGCTACACCTTC.

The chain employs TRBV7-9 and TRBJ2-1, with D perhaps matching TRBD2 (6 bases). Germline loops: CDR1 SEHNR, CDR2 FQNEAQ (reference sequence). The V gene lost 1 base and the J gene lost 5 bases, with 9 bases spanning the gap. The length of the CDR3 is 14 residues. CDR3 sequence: CASSLGGADNEQFF. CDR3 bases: TGTGCCAGCAGCTTAGGCGGGGCAGACAATGAGCAGTTCTTC.

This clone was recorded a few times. CDR3 sequence reads: CASSHRRGAGTEAFF. CDR3 DNA sequence: TGTGCCAGCAGCCACCGCAGGGGTGCCGGCACTGAAGCTTTCTTT. V gene TRBV7-4 combines with J gene TRBJ1-1, with TRBD1 as a possible D gene (6 bases). The germline CDR1 and CDR2 sequences are SGHVT and SQSDAQ. The length of the CDR3 is 15 residues. V was clipped by 5 bases and J by 4 bases, with 17 bases between them.

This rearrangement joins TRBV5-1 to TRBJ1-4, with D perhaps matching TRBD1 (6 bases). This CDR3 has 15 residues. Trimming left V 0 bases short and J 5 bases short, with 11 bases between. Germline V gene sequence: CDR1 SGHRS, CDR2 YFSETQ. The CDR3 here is CASSLGRRGNEKLFF. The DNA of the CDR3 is TGCGCCAGCAGCTTGGGACGCAGGGGCAATGAAAAACTGTTTTTT.

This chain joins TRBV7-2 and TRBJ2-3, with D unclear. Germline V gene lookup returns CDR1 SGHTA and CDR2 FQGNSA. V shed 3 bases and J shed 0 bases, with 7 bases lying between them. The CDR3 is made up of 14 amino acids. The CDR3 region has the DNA TGTGCCAGCAGCTTTACTACTAGCACAGATACGCAGTATTTT. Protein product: CASSFTTSTDTQYF.

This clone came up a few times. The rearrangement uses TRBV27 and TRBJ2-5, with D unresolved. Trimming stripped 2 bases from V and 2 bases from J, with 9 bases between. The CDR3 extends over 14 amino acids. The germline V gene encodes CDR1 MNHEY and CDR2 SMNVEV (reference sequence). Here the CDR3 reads CASSLLGSQETQYF. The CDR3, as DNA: TGTGCCAGCAGTTTACTGGGCAGTCAAGAGACCCAGTACTTC.

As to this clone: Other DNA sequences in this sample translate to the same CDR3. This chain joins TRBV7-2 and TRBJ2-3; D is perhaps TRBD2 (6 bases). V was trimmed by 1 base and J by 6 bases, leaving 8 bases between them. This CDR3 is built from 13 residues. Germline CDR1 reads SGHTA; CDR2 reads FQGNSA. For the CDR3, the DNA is TGTGCCAGCAGCTTAGTAGCGGCGGATACGCAGTATTTT. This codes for CASSLVAADTQYF.

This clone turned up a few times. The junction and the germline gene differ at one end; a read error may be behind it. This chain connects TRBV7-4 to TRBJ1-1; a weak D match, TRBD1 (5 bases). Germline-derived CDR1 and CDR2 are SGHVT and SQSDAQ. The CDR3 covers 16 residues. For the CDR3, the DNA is TGTGCCAGCAGCCCGATGCCTGGCAGGGTGAAAACTGAAGCTTTCTTT. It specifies CASSPMPGRVKTEAFF.

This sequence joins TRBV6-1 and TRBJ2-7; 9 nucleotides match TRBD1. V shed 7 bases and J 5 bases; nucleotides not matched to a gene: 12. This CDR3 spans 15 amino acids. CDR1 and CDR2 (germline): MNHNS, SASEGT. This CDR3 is CASTSTGGTDHEQYF. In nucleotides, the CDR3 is TGTGCCAGCACCTCGACAGGGGGTACGGACCACGAGCAGTACTTC.

CDR3 nucleotides: TGTGCCAGCAGCCGGGGGGGTGGGGGCGGAGAGACCCAGTACTTC. It specifies CASSRGGGGGETQYF. This rearrangement joins TRBV11-3 to TRBJ2-5, with 8 bases aligning to TRBD2. This CDR3 comprises 15 residues. V lost 5 bases to trimming and J lost 4 bases; unmatched junction nucleotides: 9. Germline assignment: CDR1 SGHNT and CDR2 YENEEA.

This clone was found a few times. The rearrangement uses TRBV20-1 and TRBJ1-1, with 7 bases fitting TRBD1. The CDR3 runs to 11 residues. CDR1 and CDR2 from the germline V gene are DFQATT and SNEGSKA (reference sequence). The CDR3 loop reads CKGAGGTEAFF. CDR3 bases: TGCAAGGGGGCCGGGGGCACTGAAGCTTTCTTT.

The CDR3 DNA reads as TGTGCCAGCAGTTACTCGATAGGGACAGAAATTAACTATGGCTACACCTTC. Translated, it gives CASSYSIGTEINYGYTF. V usage is TRBV27 and J usage is TRBJ1-2; 7 bases are a match to TRBD1. Trimming cost V 4 bases and J 1 base; bases outside gene matches: 12. Germline loops: CDR1 MNHEY, CDR2 SMNVEV (reference sequence). The CDR3 is 17 residues long.

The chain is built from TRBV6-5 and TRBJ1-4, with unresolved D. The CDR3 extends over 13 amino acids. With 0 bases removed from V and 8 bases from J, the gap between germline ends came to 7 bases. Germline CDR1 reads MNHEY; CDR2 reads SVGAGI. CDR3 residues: CASSYSGAEKLFF. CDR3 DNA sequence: TGTGCCAGCAGTTACTCTGGAGCAGAAAAACTGTTTTTT.

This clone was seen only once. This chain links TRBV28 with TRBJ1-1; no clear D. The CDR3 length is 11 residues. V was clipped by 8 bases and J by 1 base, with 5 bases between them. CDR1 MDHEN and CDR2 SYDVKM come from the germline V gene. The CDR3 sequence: CASGPNTEAFF. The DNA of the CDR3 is TGTGCCAGCGGGCCGAACACTGAAGCTTTCTTT.

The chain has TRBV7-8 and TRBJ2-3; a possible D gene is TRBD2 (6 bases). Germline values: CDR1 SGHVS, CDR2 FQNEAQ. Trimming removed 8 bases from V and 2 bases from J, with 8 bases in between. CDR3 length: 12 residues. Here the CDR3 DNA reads TGTGCCAGCCCGGGAGCCACAGATACGCAGTATTTT. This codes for CASPGATDTQYF.

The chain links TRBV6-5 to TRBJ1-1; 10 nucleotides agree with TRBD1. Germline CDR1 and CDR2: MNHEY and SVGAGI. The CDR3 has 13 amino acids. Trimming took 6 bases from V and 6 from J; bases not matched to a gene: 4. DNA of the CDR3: TGTGCCAGCAGGGACAGGGGGAGTCCTGAAGCTTTCTTT. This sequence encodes CASRDRGSPEAFF.

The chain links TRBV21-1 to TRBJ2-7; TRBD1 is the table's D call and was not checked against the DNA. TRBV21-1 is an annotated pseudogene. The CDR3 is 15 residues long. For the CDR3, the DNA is TGTGCCAGCAGCGGGGGACAGGACCTCCTCTACGAGCAGTACTTC. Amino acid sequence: CASSGGQDLLYEQYF.

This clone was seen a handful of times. The chain's CDR3 is CASSEDTTNEKLFF. CDR3 DNA: TGCGCCAGCAGCGAGGACACAACTAATGAAAAACTGTTTTTT. V and J are TRBV5-1 and TRBJ1-4; tentatively, D is TRBD1 (5 bases). V was trimmed by 4 bases and J by 0 bases, leaving 7 bases between them. Germline V gives CDR1 SGHRS, CDR2 YFSETQ. The CDR3 runs to 14 residues. The full variable domain, completed using reference TRBV5-1 and TRBJ1-4, is KAGVTQTPRYLIKTRGQQVTLSCSPISGHRSVSWYQQTPGQGLQFLFEYFSETQRNKGNFPGRFSGRQFSNSRSEMNVSTLELGDSALYLCASSEDTTNEKLFFGSGTQLSVL.

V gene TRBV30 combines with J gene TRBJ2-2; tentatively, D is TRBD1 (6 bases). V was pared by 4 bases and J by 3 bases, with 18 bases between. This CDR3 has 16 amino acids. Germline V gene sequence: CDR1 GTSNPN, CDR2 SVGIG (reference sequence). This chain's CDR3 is CAWNPGWAGDTGELFF. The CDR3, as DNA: TGTGCCTGGAATCCGGGGTGGGCAGGGGACACCGGGGAGCTGTTTTTT.

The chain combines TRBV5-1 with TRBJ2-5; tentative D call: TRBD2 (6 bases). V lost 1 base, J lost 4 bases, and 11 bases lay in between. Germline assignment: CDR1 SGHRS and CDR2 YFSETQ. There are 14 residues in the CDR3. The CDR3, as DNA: TGCGCCAGCAGCTTGAGGTTGGGGGGAGAGACCCAGTACTTC. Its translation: CASSLRLGGETQYF.

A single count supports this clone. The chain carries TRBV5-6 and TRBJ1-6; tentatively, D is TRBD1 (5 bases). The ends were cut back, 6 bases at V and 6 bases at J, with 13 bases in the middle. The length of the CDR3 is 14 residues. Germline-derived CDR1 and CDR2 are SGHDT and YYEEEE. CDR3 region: CASTWRGANSPLHF. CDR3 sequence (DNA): TGTGCCAGCACCTGGAGGGGAGCTAATTCACCCCTCCACTTT.

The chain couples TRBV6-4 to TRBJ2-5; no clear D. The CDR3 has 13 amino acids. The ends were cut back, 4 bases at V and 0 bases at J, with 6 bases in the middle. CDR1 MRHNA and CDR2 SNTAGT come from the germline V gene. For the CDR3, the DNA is TGTGCCAGCAGTGTCCGAGACCAAGAGACCCAGTACTTC. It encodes CASSVRDQETQYF.

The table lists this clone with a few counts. The CDR3 bases are TGTGCCAGCTCACCCCTGCAGGTATCCTATAATTCACCCCTCCACTTT. Translated, it gives CASSPLQVSYNSPLHF. This rearrangement joins TRBV18 to TRBJ1-6, with D unclear. Germline CDR1 KGHSH, CDR2 LQKENI. With 3 bases removed from V and 1 base from J, the gap between germline ends came to 10 bases. The CDR3 is made up of 16 amino acids.

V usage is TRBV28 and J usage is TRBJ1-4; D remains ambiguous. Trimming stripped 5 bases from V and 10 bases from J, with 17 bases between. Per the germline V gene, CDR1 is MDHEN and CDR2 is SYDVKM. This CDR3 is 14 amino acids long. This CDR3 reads CASSKSGVEGKLFF. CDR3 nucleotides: TGTGCCAGCAGTAAAAGCGGGGTAGAGGGAAAACTGTTTTTT.

This chain's CDR3 is CASSENRVTEAFF. CDR3 nucleotide sequence: TGCGCCAGCAGCGAAAACAGGGTCACTGAAGCTTTCTTT. The V call is TRBV10-1, the J call TRBJ1-1; D perhaps matches TRBD1 (6 bases). V lost 6 bases, J lost 4 bases, and 12 bases lay in between. Per germline, CDR1 WNHNN and CDR2 SYGVQD (reference sequence). There are 13 residues in the CDR3.

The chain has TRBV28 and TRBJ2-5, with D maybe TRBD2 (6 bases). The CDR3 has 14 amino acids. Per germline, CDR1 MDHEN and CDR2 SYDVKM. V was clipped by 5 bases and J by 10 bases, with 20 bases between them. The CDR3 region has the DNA TGTGCCAGCAGTCCCCGGGACTGGAGTACGGACCAGTACTTC. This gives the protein CASSPRDWSTDQYF.

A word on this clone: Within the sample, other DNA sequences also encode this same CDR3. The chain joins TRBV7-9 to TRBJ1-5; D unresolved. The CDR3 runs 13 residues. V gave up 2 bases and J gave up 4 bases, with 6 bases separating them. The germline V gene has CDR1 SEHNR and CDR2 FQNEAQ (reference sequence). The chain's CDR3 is CASSLTGNQPQHF. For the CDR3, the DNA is TGTGCCAGCAGCTTAACCGGGAATCAGCCCCAGCATTTT.

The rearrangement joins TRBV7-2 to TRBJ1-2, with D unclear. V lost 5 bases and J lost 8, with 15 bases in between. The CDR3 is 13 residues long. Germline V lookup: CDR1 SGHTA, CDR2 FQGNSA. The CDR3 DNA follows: TGTGCCAGCAGCCAACCGCAGCGGCGGGGCTACACCTTC. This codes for CASSQPQRRGYTF.

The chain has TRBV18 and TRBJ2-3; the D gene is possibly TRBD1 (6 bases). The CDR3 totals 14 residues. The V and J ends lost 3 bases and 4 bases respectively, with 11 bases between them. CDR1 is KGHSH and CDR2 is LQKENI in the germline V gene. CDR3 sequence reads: CASSPQGSADTQYF. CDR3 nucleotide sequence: TGTGCCAGCTCACCTCAGGGGTCCGCAGATACGCAGTATTTT.

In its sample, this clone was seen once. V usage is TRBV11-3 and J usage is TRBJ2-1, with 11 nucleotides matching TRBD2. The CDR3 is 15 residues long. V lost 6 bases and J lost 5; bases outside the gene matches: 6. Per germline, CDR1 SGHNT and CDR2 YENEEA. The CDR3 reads CASSRLAGGHNEQFF. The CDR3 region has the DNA TGTGCCAGCAGTCGGCTAGCGGGGGGACACAATGAGCAGTTCTTC.

The DNA of the CDR3 is TGTGCCAGCAGTCCCGGGACAGGGGTTCATAATTCACCCCTCCACTTT. It translates to CASSPGTGVHNSPLHF. This chain joins TRBV27 and TRBJ1-6; 10 bases are a match to TRBD1. Germline loops: CDR1 MNHEY, CDR2 SMNVEV (reference sequence). Trimming removed 5 bases from V and 5 bases from J; junction bases left unmatched: 6. CDR3 size: 16 residues.

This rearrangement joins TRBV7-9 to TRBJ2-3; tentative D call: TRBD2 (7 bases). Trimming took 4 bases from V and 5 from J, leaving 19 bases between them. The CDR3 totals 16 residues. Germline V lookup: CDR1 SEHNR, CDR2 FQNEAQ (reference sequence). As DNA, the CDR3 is TGTGCCAGCAGCTCCACGGGGGGCAAGGTTAAAGATACGCAGTATTTT. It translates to CASSSTGGKVKDTQYF.